The next 6 T cell receptor beta chains were all read from a single sample in a study of cytotoxic CD8 clonotypes in ibrutinib-treated CLL listed by TCRdb under 2021. Libraries were made using the immunoSEQ multiplex PCR assay. The immuneACCESS repertoire file appears here via TCRdb, limited to in-frame rearrangements. These files lack a portion of the clones; in checked studies, under half of the deficit traces to unresolved V genes, and the cause of the others is not known. The sample records about 200,000 clones, approximately 75% of which are singletons. The biggest ten clones account for approximately 10% of the sample. Read against the paper, the sample's time point label means: about a year on ibrutinib. Sequences were derived from PBMCs, sampled after 12 months of ibrutinib treatment. The origin of the receptors is a human donor with chronic lymphocytic leukemia.

The genes are TRBV28 and TRBJ1-2; D unresolved. CDR1 and CDR2 (germline): MDHEN, SYDVKM. V was shortened by 7 bases and J by 5 bases, with 11 bases between the two germline ends. The CDR3 contains 12 residues. The CDR3 spells CASTRGYYGYTF. In DNA, the CDR3 is TGTGCCAGCACCCGAGGGTATTATGGCTACACCTTC.

V is TRBV28 and J is TRBJ2-5; D ambiguous. Germline lookup yields CDR1 MDHEN and CDR2 SYDVKM. Between the trimmed V and J ends, which lost 11 bases and 13 bases, there was a span of 17 bases. This CDR3 is 10 amino acids long. DNA for the CDR3: TGTGCCGCTCCAGCCCGATGGTCGTACTTC. The encoded protein is CAAPARWSYF.

This chain uses TRBV5-1 with TRBJ2-5; 7 bases match TRBD2. The ends lost 5 bases at V and 6 bases at J; junction bases unmatched: 4. Germline-derived CDR1 and CDR2 are SGHRS and YFSETQ. The CDR3 is 12 amino acids. DNA of the CDR3: TGCGCCAGCAGTTGGGGAGGGAAGACCCAGTACTTC. It encodes CASSWGGKTQYF.

This clone is a singleton in its sample. The chain uses TRBV19 and TRBJ1-6; D is possibly TRBD1 (6 bases). Germline V gives CDR1 LNHDA, CDR2 SQIVND (reference sequence). V lost 7 bases to trimming and J lost 6 bases, with 16 bases between them. The CDR3 is 15 residues long. CDR3 loop: CASKIGLRGNSPLHF. The CDR3 DNA follows: TGTGCCAGTAAGATCGGCCTCAGGGGTAATTCACCCCTCCACTTT.

The chain employs TRBV2 and TRBJ2-7; D possibly matches TRBD1 or TRBD2 (6 bases each). From germline, CDR1 is SNHLY and CDR2 FYNNEI. V was cut by 8 bases and J by 12 bases, with 20 bases left in between. CDR3 length: 12 amino acids. In nucleotides, the CDR3 is TGTGCCAGCGGCCCCTGGGGGGCCGTGGCGTACTTC. Encoded protein: CASGPWGAVAYF.

The chain uses TRBV29-1 and TRBJ1-1; 9 bases agree with TRBD1. This CDR3 has 14 residues. Trimming at V came to 7 bases and at J to 0 bases, leaving 6 bases not matched to a gene. Looked up from germline, CDR1 is SQVTM and CDR2 is ANQGSEA. The chain's CDR3 is CSADDRGMNTEAFF. The DNA of the CDR3 is TGCAGCGCTGATGACAGGGGGATGAACACTGAAGCTTTCTTT.